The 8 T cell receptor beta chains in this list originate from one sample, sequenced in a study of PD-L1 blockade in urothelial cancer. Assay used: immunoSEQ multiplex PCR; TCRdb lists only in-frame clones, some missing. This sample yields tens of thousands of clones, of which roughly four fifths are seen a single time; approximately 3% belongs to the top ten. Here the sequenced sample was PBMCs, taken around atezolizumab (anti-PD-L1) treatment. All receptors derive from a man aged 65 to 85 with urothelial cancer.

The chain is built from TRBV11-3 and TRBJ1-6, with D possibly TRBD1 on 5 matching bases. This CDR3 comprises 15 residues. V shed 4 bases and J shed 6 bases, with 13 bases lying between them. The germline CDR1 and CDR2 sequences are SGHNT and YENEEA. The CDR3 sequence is CASSSVGAGNSPLHF. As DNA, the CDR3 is TGTGCCAGCAGCTCGGTTGGGGCTGGTAATTCACCCCTCCACTTT.

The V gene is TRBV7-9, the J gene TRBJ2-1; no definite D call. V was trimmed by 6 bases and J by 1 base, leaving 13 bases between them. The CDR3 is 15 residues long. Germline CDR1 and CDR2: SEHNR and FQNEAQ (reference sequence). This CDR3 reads CASSSNVRSYNEQFF. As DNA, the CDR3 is TGTGCCAGCAGTTCGAATGTGCGATCCTACAATGAGCAGTTCTTC.

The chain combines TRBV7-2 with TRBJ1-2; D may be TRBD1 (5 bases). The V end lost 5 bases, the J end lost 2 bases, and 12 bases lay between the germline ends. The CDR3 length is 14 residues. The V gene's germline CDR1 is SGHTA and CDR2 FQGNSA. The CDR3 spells CASSTSGGNYGYTF. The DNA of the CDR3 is TGTGCCAGCAGCACCTCGGGGGGGAACTATGGCTACACCTTC. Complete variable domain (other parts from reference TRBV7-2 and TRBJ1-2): GAGVSQSPSNKVTEKGKDVELRCDPISGHTALYWYRQSLGQGLEFLIYFQGNSAPDKSGLPSDRFSAERTGGSVSTLTIQRTQQEDSAVYLCASSTSGGNYGYTFGSGTRLTVV.

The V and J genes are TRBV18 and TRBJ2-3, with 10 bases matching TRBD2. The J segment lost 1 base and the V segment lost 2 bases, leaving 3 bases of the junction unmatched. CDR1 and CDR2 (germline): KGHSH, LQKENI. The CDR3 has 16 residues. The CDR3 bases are TGTGCCAGCTCACCAAGGACTAGCGGACGCACAGATACGCAGTATTTT. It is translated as CASSPRTSGRTDTQYF.

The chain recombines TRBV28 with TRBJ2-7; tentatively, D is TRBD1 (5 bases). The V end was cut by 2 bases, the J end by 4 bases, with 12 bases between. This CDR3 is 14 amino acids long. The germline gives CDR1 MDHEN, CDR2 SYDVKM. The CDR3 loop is CASSLHRRKYEQYF. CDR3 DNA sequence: TGTGCCAGCAGTTTACACAGGCGGAAGTACGAGCAGTACTTC.

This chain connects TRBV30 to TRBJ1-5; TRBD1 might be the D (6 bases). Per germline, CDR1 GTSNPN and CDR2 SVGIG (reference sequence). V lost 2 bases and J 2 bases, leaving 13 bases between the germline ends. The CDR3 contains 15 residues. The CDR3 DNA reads TGTGCCTGGAGTCTGCTGGGGGCTCGCAATCAGCCCCAGCATTTT. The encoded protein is CAWSLLGARNQPQHF.

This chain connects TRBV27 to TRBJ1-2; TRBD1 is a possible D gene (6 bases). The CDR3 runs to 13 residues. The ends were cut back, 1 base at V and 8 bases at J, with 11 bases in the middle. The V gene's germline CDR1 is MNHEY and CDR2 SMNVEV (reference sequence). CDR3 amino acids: CASSLYGQRGYTF. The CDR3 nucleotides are TGTGCCAGCAGTTTATATGGACAGAGGGGCTACACCTTC.

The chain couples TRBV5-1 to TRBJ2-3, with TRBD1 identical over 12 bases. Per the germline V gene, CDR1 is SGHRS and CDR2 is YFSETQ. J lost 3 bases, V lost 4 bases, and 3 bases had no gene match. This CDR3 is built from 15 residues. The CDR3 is CASSPGQGATDTQYF. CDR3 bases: TGCGCCAGCAGCCCGGGACAGGGGGCTACAGATACGCAGTATTTT.